This T cell receptor (beta chain) was identified during a study of radiation and T cells in renal cell carcinoma. Whole-study results and caveats: Compared with controls, irradiated tumors showed greater TCR clonality. Compared with controls, irradiated tumors had more, larger dominant CDR3 motifs. In blood, top tumor clones expanded by 2 weeks, shrinking by 4.

The CDR3 is 13 residues long. The germline V gene encodes CDR1 SEHNR and CDR2 FQNEAQ (reference sequence). Trimming stripped 1 base from V and 4 bases from J, with 8 bases between. Specified treatment: 15 Gy SBRT to primary tumor, nephrectomy 4 weeks later. This renal cell carcinoma was of the clear cell type. Here immunoSEQ multiplex PCR was the method, and the copy in TCRdb shows in-frame clones only, minus some. The sample includes approximately 21,000 clones, about 50% of them seen just once. About this clone itself: As yet, its antigen is unknown.

The sequence was collected from a woman aged 50 to 60 with renal cell carcinoma. The sample was tumor tissue, taken from a patient whose treatment included radiotherapy and nephrectomy. The chain is built from TRBV7-9 and TRBJ2-7, with D possibly being TRBD1 or TRBD2 (5 bases each). For the CDR3, the DNA is TGTGCCAGCAGCTTAGGGGGCGGGTACGAGCAGTACTTC. Protein: CASSLGGGYEQYF.